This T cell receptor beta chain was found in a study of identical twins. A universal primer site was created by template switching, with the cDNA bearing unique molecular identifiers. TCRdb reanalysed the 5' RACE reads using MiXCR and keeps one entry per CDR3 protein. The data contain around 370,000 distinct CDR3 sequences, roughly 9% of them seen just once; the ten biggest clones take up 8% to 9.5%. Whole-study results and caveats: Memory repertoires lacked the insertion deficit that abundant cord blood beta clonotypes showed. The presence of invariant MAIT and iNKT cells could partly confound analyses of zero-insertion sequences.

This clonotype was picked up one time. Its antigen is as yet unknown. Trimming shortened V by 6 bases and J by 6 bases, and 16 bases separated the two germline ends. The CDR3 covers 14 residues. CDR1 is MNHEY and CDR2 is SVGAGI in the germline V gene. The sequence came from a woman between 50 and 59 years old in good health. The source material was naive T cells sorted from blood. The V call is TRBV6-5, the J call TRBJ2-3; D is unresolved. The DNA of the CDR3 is TGTGCCAGCAGCCCGGACCAGACTGCGGATACGCAGTATTTT. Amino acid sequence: CASSPDQTADTQYF.